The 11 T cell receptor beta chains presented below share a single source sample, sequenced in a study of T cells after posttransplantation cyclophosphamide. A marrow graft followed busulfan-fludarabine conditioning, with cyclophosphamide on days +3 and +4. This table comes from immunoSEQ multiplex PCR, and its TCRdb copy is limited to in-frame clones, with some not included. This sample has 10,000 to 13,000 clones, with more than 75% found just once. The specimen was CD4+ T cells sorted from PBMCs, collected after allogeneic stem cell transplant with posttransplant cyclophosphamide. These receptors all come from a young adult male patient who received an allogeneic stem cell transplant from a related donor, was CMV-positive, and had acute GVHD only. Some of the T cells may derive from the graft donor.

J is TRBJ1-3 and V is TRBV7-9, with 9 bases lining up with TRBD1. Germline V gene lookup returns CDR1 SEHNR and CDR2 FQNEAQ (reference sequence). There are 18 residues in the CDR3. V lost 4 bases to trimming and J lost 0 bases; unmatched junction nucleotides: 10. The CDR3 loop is CASSSPRDRDFSGNTIYF. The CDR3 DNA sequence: TGTGCCAGCAGCTCCCCCCGGGACAGGGATTTCTCTGGAAACACCATATATTTT.

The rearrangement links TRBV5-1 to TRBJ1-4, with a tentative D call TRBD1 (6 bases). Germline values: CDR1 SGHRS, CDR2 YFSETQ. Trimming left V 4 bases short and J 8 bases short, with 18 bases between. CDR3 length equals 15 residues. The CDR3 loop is CASSTRTAPYEKLFF. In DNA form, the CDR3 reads TGCGCCAGCAGCACCAGGACAGCCCCCTACGAAAAACTGTTTTTT.

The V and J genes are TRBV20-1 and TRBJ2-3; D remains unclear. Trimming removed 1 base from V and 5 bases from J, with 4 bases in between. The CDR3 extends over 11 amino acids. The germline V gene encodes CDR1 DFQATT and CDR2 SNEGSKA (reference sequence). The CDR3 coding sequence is TGCAGTGCTAGAGGAGTAGATACGCAGTATTTT. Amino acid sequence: CSARGVDTQYF.

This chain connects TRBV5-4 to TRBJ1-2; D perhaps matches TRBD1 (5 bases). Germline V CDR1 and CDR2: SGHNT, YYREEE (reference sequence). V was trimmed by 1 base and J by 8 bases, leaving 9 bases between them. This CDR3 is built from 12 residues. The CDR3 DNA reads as TGTGCCAGCAGCTTGCAGGGTCTCGGCTACACCTTC. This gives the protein CASSLQGLGYTF.

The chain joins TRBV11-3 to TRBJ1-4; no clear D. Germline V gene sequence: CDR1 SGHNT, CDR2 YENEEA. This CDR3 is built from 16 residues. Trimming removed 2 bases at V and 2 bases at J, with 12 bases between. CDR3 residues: CASSLCGSVTNEKLFF. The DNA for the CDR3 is TGTGCCAGCAGCTTATGTGGCAGCGTGACTAATGAAAAACTGTTTTTT.

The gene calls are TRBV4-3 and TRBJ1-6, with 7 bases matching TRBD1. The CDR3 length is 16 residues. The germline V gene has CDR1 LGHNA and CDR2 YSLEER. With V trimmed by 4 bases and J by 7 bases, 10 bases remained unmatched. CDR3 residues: CASSPWLGQHNSPLHF. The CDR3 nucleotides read TGCGCCAGCAGCCCCTGGCTGGGACAGCACAATTCACCCCTCCACTTT.

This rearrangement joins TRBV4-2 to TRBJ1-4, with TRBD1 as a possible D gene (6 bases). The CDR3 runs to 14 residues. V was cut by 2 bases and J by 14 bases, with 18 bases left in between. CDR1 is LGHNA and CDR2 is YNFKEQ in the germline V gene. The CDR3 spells CASSQSGKDRRLFF. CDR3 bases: TGTGCCAGCAGCCAATCGGGGAAAGACAGGCGGCTGTTTTTT.

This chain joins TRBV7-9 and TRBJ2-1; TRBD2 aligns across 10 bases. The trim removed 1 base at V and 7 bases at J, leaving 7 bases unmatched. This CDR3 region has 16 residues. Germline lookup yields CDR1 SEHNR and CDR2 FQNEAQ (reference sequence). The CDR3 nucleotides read TGTGCCAGCAGCTTAGTCTTTTCTAGCGGGGGTAATGAGCAGTTCTTC. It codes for CASSLVFSSGGNEQFF.

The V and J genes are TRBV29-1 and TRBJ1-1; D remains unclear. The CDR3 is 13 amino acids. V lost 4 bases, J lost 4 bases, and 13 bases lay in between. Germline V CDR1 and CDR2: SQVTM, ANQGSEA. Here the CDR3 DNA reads TGCAGCGTTGCGCTCACCGGGTCCACTGAAGCTTTCTTT. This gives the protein CSVALTGSTEAFF.

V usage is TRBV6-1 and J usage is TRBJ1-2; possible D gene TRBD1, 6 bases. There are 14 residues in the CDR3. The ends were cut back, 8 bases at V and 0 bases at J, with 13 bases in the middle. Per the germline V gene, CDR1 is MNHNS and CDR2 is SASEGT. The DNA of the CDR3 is TGTGCCAGCGGTGGGGACATTGCTAACTATGGCTACACCTTC. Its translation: CASGGDIANYGYTF.

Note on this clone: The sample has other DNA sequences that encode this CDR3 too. CDR3 coding DNA: TGTGCCAGCAGCTTGGACAGACTAAACACTGAAGCTTTCTTT. It translates to CASSLDRLNTEAFF. The V and J genes are TRBV5-6 and TRBJ1-1; no clear D. This CDR3 spans 14 amino acids. The germline V and J ends were trimmed by 0 bases and 2 bases, with 8 bases remaining between them. The V gene's germline CDR1 is SGHDT and CDR2 YYEEEE.